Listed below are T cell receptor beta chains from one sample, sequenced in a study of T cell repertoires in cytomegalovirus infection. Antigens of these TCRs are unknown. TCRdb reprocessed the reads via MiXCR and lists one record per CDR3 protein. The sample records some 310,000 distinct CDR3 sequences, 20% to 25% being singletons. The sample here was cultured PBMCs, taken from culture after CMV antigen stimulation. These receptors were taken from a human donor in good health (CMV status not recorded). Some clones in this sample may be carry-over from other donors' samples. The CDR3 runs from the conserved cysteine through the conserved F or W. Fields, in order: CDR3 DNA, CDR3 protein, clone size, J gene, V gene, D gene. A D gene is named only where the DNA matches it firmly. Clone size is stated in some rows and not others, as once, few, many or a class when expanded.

CDR3nt: TGTGCCAGCAGCTTTTGGGCGGGAGGGCTGGGGGAGCAGTACTTC
CDR3aa: CASSFWAGGLGEQYF
abundance: many
j_gene: TRBJ2-7
v_gene: TRBV7-2
d_gene: TRBD2

CDR3nt: TGTGCCAGCAGCTCAGACAGGAAACTCACAGATACGCAGTATTTT
CDR3aa: CASSSDRKLTDTQYF
abundance: .
j_gene: TRBJ2-3
v_gene: TRBV6-2/TRBV6-3
d_gene: .

CDR3nt: TGTGCCAGCAGCTTATCACAGGGAGGGAAGACCCAGTACTTC
CDR3aa: CASSLSQGGKTQYF
abundance: few
j_gene: TRBJ2-5
v_gene: TRBV7-2
d_gene: .

CDR3nt: TGTGCCAGGGCGGGGCAGGCGGGCACCGGGGAGCTGTTTTTT
CDR3aa: CARAGQAGTGELFF
abundance: many
j_gene: TRBJ2-2
v_gene: TRBV7-2
d_gene: .

CDR3nt: TGTGCCAGTAGTATACAGCTAGCGGGAGGTAGTCATGAGCAGTTCTTC
CDR3aa: CASSIQLAGGSHEQFF
abundance: few
j_gene: TRBJ2-1
v_gene: TRBV19
d_gene: TRBD2

CDR3nt: TGTGCCAGCAGCACAACCGGGACAGGGTTTGGCTACACCTTC
CDR3aa: CASSTTGTGFGYTF
abundance: many
j_gene: TRBJ1-2
v_gene: TRBV11-3
d_gene: TRBD1

CDR3nt: TGTGCCAGCAGTTATAGGACTAGAGACGAGCAGTACTTC
CDR3aa: CASSYRTRDEQYF
abundance: few
j_gene: TRBJ2-7
v_gene: TRBV6-2/TRBV6-3
d_gene: TRBD2

CDR3nt: TGTGCCAGCAGCTTAGCAGCGGGAGTTCCCGGGGAGCTGTTTTTT
CDR3aa: CASSLAAGVPGELFF
abundance: many
j_gene: TRBJ2-2
v_gene: TRBV7-2
d_gene: TRBD2

CDR3nt: TGTGCCAGCAGCTTGGCGCTGCAGGGTGAAGCTTTCTTT
CDR3aa: CASSLALQGEAFF
abundance: many
j_gene: TRBJ1-1
v_gene: TRBV7-2
d_gene: .

CDR3nt: TGTGCCAGCAGTCAGTTGGGCCCCCCGGGGAATGAGCAGTTCTTC
CDR3aa: CASSQLGPPGNEQFF
abundance: few
j_gene: TRBJ2-1
v_gene: TRBV7-2
d_gene: .

CDR3nt: TGTGCCACCAGCAGTCCTTGGGCCGGTGGTTCGGCTGGGGCCAACGTCCTGACTTTC
CDR3aa: CATSSPWAGGSAGANVLTF
abundance: few
j_gene: TRBJ2-6
v_gene: TRBV15
d_gene: .

CDR3nt: TGCGCCAGCAGCCAAGCGCAAGCTAACTATGGCTACACCTTC
CDR3aa: CASSQAQANYGYTF
abundance: .
j_gene: TRBJ1-2
v_gene: TRBV4-3
d_gene: .

CDR3nt: TGTGCCAGCTGTGGCGGGAGGGCGACAGATACGCAGTATTTT
CDR3aa: CASCGGRATDTQYF
abundance: .
j_gene: TRBJ2-3
v_gene: TRBV6-2/TRBV6-3
d_gene: TRBD2

CDR3nt: TGTGCCTGGAGTGTAGGGGTTACCTACGAGCAGTACTTC
CDR3aa: CAWSVGVTYEQYF
abundance: .
j_gene: TRBJ2-7
v_gene: TRBV30
d_gene: .

CDR3nt: TGCGCCAGCAGCCAAGATCGGATGAACTATGGCTACACCTTC
CDR3aa: CASSQDRMNYGYTF
abundance: .
j_gene: TRBJ1-2
v_gene: TRBV4-3
d_gene: .

CDR3nt: TGCGCCAGCAGCCAAGACGGACAGGCTAATGAAAAACTGTTTTTT
CDR3aa: CASSQDGQANEKLFF
abundance: few
j_gene: TRBJ1-4
v_gene: TRBV4-1
d_gene: TRBD1

CDR3nt: TGTGCCAGCAGTAGGGCCGGCAATCAGCCCCAGCATTTT
CDR3aa: CASSRAGNQPQHF
abundance: many
j_gene: TRBJ1-5
v_gene: TRBV7-2
d_gene: .

CDR3nt: TGTGCCAGCAGCCTCGCCGGGACAGCCTACGAGCAGTACTTC
CDR3aa: CASSLAGTAYEQYF
abundance: many
j_gene: TRBJ2-7
v_gene: TRBV7-2
d_gene: TRBD1

CDR3nt: TGTGCCAGTAGTATACAGGCAGGGCAATATGGCTACACCTTC
CDR3aa: CASSIQAGQYGYTF
abundance: .
j_gene: TRBJ1-2
v_gene: TRBV19
d_gene: .

CDR3nt: TGTGCCATCCTAAGACGGGAGACCCAGTACTTC
CDR3aa: CAILRRETQYF
abundance: .
j_gene: TRBJ2-5
v_gene: TRBV6-6
d_gene: .

CDR3nt: TGTGCCAGCAGTTCCTCTCCTGGGGGCCCTACCTACGAGCAGTACTTC
CDR3aa: CASSSSPGGPTYEQYF
abundance: few
j_gene: TRBJ2-7
v_gene: TRBV27
d_gene: .

CDR3nt: TGCAGTGCCAGGACAGGTCCTGGGCGCTACTACGAGCAGTACTTC
CDR3aa: CSARTGPGRYYEQYF
abundance: .
j_gene: TRBJ2-7
v_gene: TRBV20-1
d_gene: TRBD1

CDR3nt: TGTGCCAGCAGCTCTCCCCGTTGGGGACGAAACTATGGCTACACCTTC
CDR3aa: CASSSPRWGRNYGYTF
abundance: few
j_gene: TRBJ1-2
v_gene: TRBV7-2
d_gene: .

CDR3nt: TGTGCCAGCAGTTTTGTCACTAGCGGGAGTCATGAGCAGTTCTTC
CDR3aa: CASSFVTSGSHEQFF
abundance: .
j_gene: TRBJ2-1
v_gene: TRBV28
d_gene: TRBD2

CDR3nt: TGTGCCAGCACCAAAGACAGGGTCACAGATACGCAGTATTTT
CDR3aa: CASTKDRVTDTQYF
abundance: .
j_gene: TRBJ2-3
v_gene: TRBV6-2/TRBV6-3
d_gene: TRBD1

CDR3nt: TGCAGTGCTAGAGGCGGGAGAGACTACGAGCAGTACTTC
CDR3aa: CSARGGRDYEQYF
abundance: many
j_gene: TRBJ2-7
v_gene: TRBV20-1
d_gene: TRBD2

CDR3nt: TGTGCCATCAGTGAGTACTCAACAGGTCTACGAGGCTACACCTTC
CDR3aa: CAISEYSTGLRGYTF
abundance: .
j_gene: TRBJ1-2
v_gene: TRBV10-3
d_gene: .

CDR3nt: TGTGCCAGCAGTTCGAACAGACTATCCTACGAGCAGTACTTC
CDR3aa: CASSSNRLSYEQYF
abundance: few
j_gene: TRBJ2-7
v_gene: TRBV6-1
d_gene: .

CDR3nt: TGTGCCAGCAGCTTAGTCGCCCGGCCTTTGGGTCAGCCCCAGCATTTT
CDR3aa: CASSLVARPLGQPQHF
abundance: many
j_gene: TRBJ1-5
v_gene: TRBV7-8
d_gene: .

CDR3nt: TGTGCCAGCGCAACGGACATCTTTAGGGAAAAACTGTTTTTT
CDR3aa: CASATDIFREKLFF
abundance: .
j_gene: TRBJ1-4
v_gene: TRBV28
d_gene: .

CDR3nt: TGTGCCAGCAGCTATCGGATGAATTATGGCTACACCTTC
CDR3aa: CASSYRMNYGYTF
abundance: .
j_gene: TRBJ1-2
v_gene: TRBV7-9
d_gene: .

CDR3nt: TGTGCCAGCTCACCGCCTGACTTTTATTCCTCGAACACTGAAGCTTTCTTT
CDR3aa: CASSPPDFYSSNTEAFF
abundance: .
j_gene: TRBJ1-1
v_gene: TRBV18
d_gene: .

CDR3nt: TGTGCCAGCAGTCCTGGGGTAGCGGGAGGAACCTACGAGCAGTACTTC
CDR3aa: CASSPGVAGGTYEQYF
abundance: few
j_gene: TRBJ2-7
v_gene: TRBV27
d_gene: TRBD2

CDR3nt: TGTGCCAATCCTCAGGGATTTACCCTTGGCTACACCTTC
CDR3aa: CANPQGFTLGYTF
abundance: .
j_gene: TRBJ1-2
v_gene: TRBV19
d_gene: .

CDR3nt: TGTGCCAGCAGTCCGGCCCGCGGGACTTCCTACAATGAGCAGTTCTTC
CDR3aa: CASSPARGTSYNEQFF
abundance: many
j_gene: TRBJ2-1
v_gene: TRBV27
d_gene: .

CDR3nt: TGTGCCAGCAGCTTAGCGTCCACCCCCGGGGTGAGGGCAGATACGCAGTATTTT
CDR3aa: CASSLASTPGVRADTQYF
abundance: few
j_gene: TRBJ2-3
v_gene: TRBV7-2
d_gene: .

CDR3nt: TGTGCCAGCAGCTTTTTGGAGGGAAACACCATATATTTT
CDR3aa: CASSFLEGNTIYF
abundance: .
j_gene: TRBJ1-3
v_gene: TRBV11-3
d_gene: .

CDR3nt: TGTGCCAGCAGCCTAATGCTCAGTAGCGGCTACACCTTC
CDR3aa: CASSLMLSSGYTF
abundance: many
j_gene: TRBJ1-2
v_gene: TRBV12-3/TRBV12-4
d_gene: .

CDR3nt: TGTGCCAGCAGCTTAAGGGGACAGGGGGAAGCTTTCTTT
CDR3aa: CASSLRGQGEAFF
abundance: many
j_gene: TRBJ1-1
v_gene: TRBV11-3
d_gene: TRBD1

CDR3nt: TGCAGTGCTAGAGCTGGGGCGGGAGCGTGGGAGACCCAGTACTTC
CDR3aa: CSARAGAGAWETQYF
abundance: .
j_gene: TRBJ2-5
v_gene: TRBV20-1
d_gene: TRBD2

CDR3nt: TGTGCCAGCAGTTTGTGGACATCGGATAATTCACCCCTCCACTTT
CDR3aa: CASSLWTSDNSPLHF
abundance: .
j_gene: TRBJ1-6
v_gene: TRBV27
d_gene: .

CDR3nt: TGTGCCAGCACCCTGGGGGGGAACTATGGCTACACCTTC
CDR3aa: CASTLGGNYGYTF
abundance: .
j_gene: TRBJ1-2
v_gene: TRBV5-3
d_gene: .

CDR3nt: TGTGCCAGCAGTAAGGGATCCGAGCAGTACTTC
CDR3aa: CASSKGSEQYF
abundance: few
j_gene: TRBJ2-7
v_gene: TRBV27
d_gene: .

CDR3nt: TGTGCCAGCAGCAAAGGGGGCAGGGTGAGAGGGACAGATACGCAGTATTTT
CDR3aa: CASSKGGRVRGTDTQYF
abundance: many
j_gene: TRBJ2-3
v_gene: TRBV7-2
d_gene: TRBD1

CDR3nt: TGCGCCAGCAGTCGGGACTTTGGAAACACCATATATTTT
CDR3aa: CASSRDFGNTIYF
abundance: few
j_gene: TRBJ1-3
v_gene: TRBV5-1
d_gene: .

CDR3nt: TGTGCCAGCAGCGTATCCGGTGGCCCACCATTCTACAATGAGCAGTTCTTC
CDR3aa: CASSVSGGPPFYNEQFF
abundance: .
j_gene: TRBJ2-1
v_gene: TRBV9
d_gene: .

CDR3nt: TGTGCCAGCAGTTGGGGACAAAGCACAGATACGCAGTATTTT
CDR3aa: CASSWGQSTDTQYF
abundance: few
j_gene: TRBJ2-3
v_gene: TRBV27
d_gene: .

CDR3nt: TGTGCCAGCAGCTTAAACGGTTTTGACTACGAGCAGTACTTC
CDR3aa: CASSLNGFDYEQYF
abundance: many
j_gene: TRBJ2-7
v_gene: TRBV7-2
d_gene: .

CDR3nt: TGTGCCAGCAGTTATTGGGAGGGAGAGACCCAGTACTTC
CDR3aa: CASSYWEGETQYF
abundance: .
j_gene: TRBJ2-5
v_gene: TRBV6-2/TRBV6-3
d_gene: TRBD2

CDR3nt: TGTGCCAGCACTCACCCTAGTGCCGCGATGACAGGGTCTGGAAACACCATATATTTT
CDR3aa: CASTHPSAAMTGSGNTIYF
abundance: many
j_gene: TRBJ1-3
v_gene: TRBV12-3/TRBV12-4
d_gene: TRBD1

CDR3nt: TGTGCCAGCAGCGGATCTACTAGCGGGGGCTACAATGAGCAGTTCTTC
CDR3aa: CASSGSTSGGYNEQFF
abundance: few
j_gene: TRBJ2-1
v_gene: TRBV11-3
d_gene: TRBD2

CDR3nt: TGTGCCAGCAGCGCCCGGGGCCAGGGCTCCTACAATGAGCAGTTCTTC
CDR3aa: CASSARGQGSYNEQFF
abundance: few
j_gene: TRBJ2-1
v_gene: TRBV7-9
d_gene: .

CDR3nt: TGTGCTAGCAGCCCCGACAGGGGATACAATGAGCAGTTCTTC
CDR3aa: CASSPDRGYNEQFF
abundance: .
j_gene: TRBJ2-1
v_gene: TRBV7-6
d_gene: TRBD1